This is a list of T cell receptor beta chains from one sample in a study of cytomegalovirus exposure and HLA in healthy donors. Sequencing used immunoSEQ multiplex PCR; TCRdb keeps in-frame clones, though not all of them. The top ten hold about 1.8% of the sample, which has some 130,000 clones, around three quarters seen once. Material for sequencing was PBMCs. All receptors derive from a woman between 45 and 60 years old in good health and CMV-seronegative. CDR3s include the opening cysteine and the closing phenylalanine or tryptophan. A D gene is named only where the DNA matches it firmly. The listing skips clone size in some rows; elsewhere it reads once, few, many or a size class.

cdr3_nt cdr3_aa j_call d_call clone_size v_call
TGTGCCAGCAGTCCTGGACAGGGTGGGAACTATGGCTACACCTTC CASSPGQGGNYGYTF TRBJ1-2 TRBD1 NA TRBV6-5
TGTGCCAGCAGCCCGGGGGGCGAGCAGTTCTTC CASSPGGEQFF TRBJ2-1 NA NA TRBV6-5
TGTGCCAGCACTAGCACGACAGATACGCAGTATTTT CASTSTTDTQYF TRBJ2-3 NA NA TRBV6-1
TGTGCCAGCAGCTGGACTAGCGGGGACTACGAGCAGTACTTC CASSWTSGDYEQYF TRBJ2-7 TRBD2 NA TRBV11-1
TGTGCCAGCAGCTTGGGGACAGGGGGCAATCAGCCCCAGCATTTT CASSLGTGGNQPQHF TRBJ1-5 TRBD1 NA TRBV7-9
TGCGCCAGCAGCCAAGAGGGGGCCTATGGCTACCCCTTC CASSQEGAYGYPF TRBJ1-2 NA NA TRBV4-1
TGTGCCAGCACCCCCTCGCACGGGACATATGGCTACACCTTC CASTPSHGTYGYTF TRBJ1-2 NA NA TRBV2
TGCGCCAGCAGCTTGGTCCCAGGGAGGGGGATGAACACTGAAGCTTTCTTT CASSLVPGRGMNTEAFF TRBJ1-1 NA once TRBV5-1
TGTGCCAGCAGCTTGGCCGGCAGCAGGGGGGACTATGGCTACACCTTC CASSLAGSRGDYGYTF TRBJ1-2 TRBD1 NA TRBV5-6
TGTGCCAGCAGAAAAGGTGGGGCAGGCCTTAGCAATCAGCCCCAGCATTTT CASRKGGAGLSNQPQHF TRBJ1-5 NA NA TRBV28
TGCGCCAGCAGGGGGGGACCTAGCACAGATACGCAGTATTTT CASRGGPSTDTQYF TRBJ2-3 NA NA TRBV5-1
TGTGCCAGTAGTATTAGGGGACTCCTAGAGGGCGACGCAGATACGCAGTATTTT CASSIRGLLEGDADTQYF TRBJ2-3 NA NA TRBV19
TGTGCCAGCAGCTTATATGTGGGAGCGACGTATGAGCAGTTCTTC CASSLYVGATYEQFF TRBJ2-1 NA NA TRBV7-3
TGTGCCAGCAGTGAACCCTTCACTGATGAGCAGTTCTTC CASSEPFTDEQFF TRBJ2-1 NA NA TRBV6-1
TGCGCCAGCAGCCAATCGACAGGGTCAATCAGCCCCCAGAATTTT CASSQSTGSISPQNF TRBJ1-5 TRBD1 NA TRBV4-1
TGTGCTAGTGGTTTCAGAGAGGAAGATACGCAGTATTTT CASGFREEDTQYF TRBJ2-3 NA few TRBV12-5
TGTGCCAGTAGTATCGCTAGCGGGAGTTCCTACAATGAGCAGTTCTTC CASSIASGSSYNEQFF TRBJ2-1 TRBD2 NA TRBV19
TGTGCCAGCCGACAGGTTCGCTCTGGAAACACCATATATTTT CASRQVRSGNTIYF TRBJ1-3 NA NA TRBV6-6
TGTGCCAGCACCCCCCGAGGCAGCGCTGAAGCTTTCTTT CASTPRGSAEAFF TRBJ1-1 NA NA TRBV27
TGTGCCAGCAGCGTGACAGGGGCTGAAGCTTTCTTT CASSVTGAEAFF TRBJ1-1 TRBD1 NA TRBV9
TGCGCCAGCAGTCAACGCGACAGGCTCTCTGGGGCCAACGTCCTGACTTTC CASSQRDRLSGANVLTF TRBJ2-6 NA NA TRBV23-1
TGTGCCAGCAGCTTAGCGCGACTAGCGGGAGTCAATGAGCAGTTCTTC CASSLARLAGVNEQFF TRBJ2-1 TRBD2 NA TRBV7-2
TGTGCCAGCAGTGAACCCAGGGCCCCCTACGAGCAGTACTTC CASSEPRAPYEQYF TRBJ2-7 NA few TRBV25-1
TGTGCCAGCAGCTACGACAGGGTTGTTCAAGAAAAACTGTTTTTT CASSYDRVVQEKLFF TRBJ1-4 TRBD1 NA TRBV7-2
TGTGCCAGCAGCTTGTCAATTCAAGCTTTCTTT CASSLSIQAFF TRBJ1-1 NA NA TRBV7-2
TGTGCCAGCAGCTTAACGGGGAACCTAGCGGGAGTGTACAATGAGCAGTTCTTC CASSLTGNLAGVYNEQFF TRBJ2-1 TRBD2 NA TRBV7-3
TGTGCCAGCAGCCCCGGGGGACGGGGTGAAAAACTGTTTTTT CASSPGGRGEKLFF TRBJ1-4 NA NA TRBV5-4
TGTGCCAGCAGTAGAGGACAGGAGGTCTATGGCTACACCTTC CASSRGQEVYGYTF TRBJ1-2 TRBD1 few TRBV6-1
TGTGCCAGCTCACCGGACAGGAACTCCTACGAGCAGTACTTC CASSPDRNSYEQYF TRBJ2-7 TRBD1 NA TRBV18
TGTGCCACCGGAGAGTCGGCGACGACTGAAGCTTTCTTT CATGESATTEAFF TRBJ1-1 NA NA TRBV9
TGTGCCAGCAGGTACCGGGGAGCGAGTAACTATGGCTACACCTTC CASRYRGASNYGYTF TRBJ1-2 NA NA TRBV6-5
TGTGCCAGCAGAATAACAGGGAAAAGCGGGGCCCAGCATTTT CASRITGKSGAQHF TRBJ1-5 NA NA TRBV6-6
TGTGCCAGCAGCTTAGTCAGGGGCACCGGGGAGCTGTTTTTT CASSLVRGTGELFF TRBJ2-2 NA NA TRBV7-3
TGTGCCAGCAGTGAAGGGGGGGGGACCTACGAGCAGTACTTC CASSEGGGTYEQYF TRBJ2-7 TRBD2 NA TRBV6-1
TGTGCCAGCAGCAACGTCGCGGTGGGAGCTTTCTTT CASSNVAVGAFF TRBJ1-1 NA NA TRBV11-3
TGTGCCAGCAGCTTAGGACAGGGGCGGGAAGAGACCCAGTACTTC CASSLGQGREETQYF TRBJ2-5 TRBD1 NA TRBV11-2
TGTGCCAGTAGCCTGGGCGGGACAGGGCACGGGAGCGAGCAGTTCTTC CASSLGGTGHGSEQFF TRBJ2-1 TRBD1 NA TRBV19
TGTGCCAGCAGTGTAGGACAGGGTTACGATCAGCCCCAGCATTTT CASSVGQGYDQPQHF TRBJ1-5 TRBD1 once TRBV28
TGTGCCAGTACCCCAGAGACTAGGAATATCGAGCAGTTCTTC CASTPETRNIEQFF TRBJ2-1 NA NA TRBV19
TGCAGCGCCTTACTAGATCCGAGCAATGAGCAGTTCTTC CSALLDPSNEQFF TRBJ2-1 NA NA TRBV29-1
TGTGCCAGCAGTGACAGATCGTCTGGAAACACCATATATTTT CASSDRSSGNTIYF TRBJ1-3 NA NA TRBV6-1
TGTGCCAGCGCGGCTCGGGACAATGAGCAGTTCTTC CASAARDNEQFF TRBJ2-1 NA NA TRBV28
TGTGCCAGCAGACCACGGACAGTACAAGAGACCCAGTACTTC CASRPRTVQETQYF TRBJ2-5 NA once TRBV11-3
TGTGCCAGCAGTCGGCCTGGCGGGAACTATGGCTACACCTTC CASSRPGGNYGYTF TRBJ1-2 NA few TRBV7-9
TGTGCCAGCAGCTTGGATCAGGGACTAGCGGGAGGGGGAACCCAGTACTTC CASSLDQGLAGGGTQYF TRBJ2-5 TRBD2 few TRBV5-8
TGTGCCAGCAGCCAATTAAAGGGGGCTGCCCACGAGCAGTACTTC CASSQLKGAAHEQYF TRBJ2-7 TRBD1 NA TRBV14
TGTGCCAGCAGCTTCGGGACTAGCGGGAGCGGAGGGGAGCAGTTCTTC CASSFGTSGSGGEQFF TRBJ2-1 TRBD2 NA TRBV4-2
NA CASRFGQGSWIWSYNEQFF TRBJ2-1 NA NA TRBV12-2
TGTGCCAGCAGTTTCTTTACAGGGAGCAATCAGCCCCAGAATTTT CASSFFTGSNQPQNF TRBJ1-5 NA NA TRBV28
TGTGCCAGCAGCCCGGACAGGACTTTTGTTGTTTACGAGCAGTACTTC CASSPDRTFVVYEQYF TRBJ2-7 TRBD1 NA TRBV27
TGCGCCAGCAGCTTGGTGCCAGGGGGGAACACTGAAGCTTTCTTT CASSLVPGGNTEAFF TRBJ1-1 TRBD1 NA TRBV5-1
TGTGCCAGCAGTGATGAAGGGGACGGGAGGACGCAGTATTTT CASSDEGDGRTQYF TRBJ2-3 TRBD2 once TRBV6-4
TGTGCCAGCAGCGAACCCCGGAGCCGGGGGACCCAGTACTTC CASSEPRSRGTQYF TRBJ2-5 NA NA TRBV7-9
TGTGCCAGCAGCTCCACGATAGCGGGAGGGGGCACAGATACGCAGTATTTT CASSSTIAGGGTDTQYF TRBJ2-3 TRBD2 NA TRBV7-9
TGTGCCTGGAGTCGGCAAGGACTGGGCTATGGCTACACCTTC CAWSRQGLGYGYTF TRBJ1-2 NA NA TRBV30